The clone carrying this TCR beta chain turned up a few times. This entry comes from a study of blood T cells in healthy people across ages. A sample-barcoded 5' primer and a J-beta primer mix were used in a second PCR of about 7 to 11 cycles. One entry per CDR3 protein, called by TCRdb with MiXCR from the 5' RACE reads. The top ten clones hold more than 20% of a sample with around 1,900,000 distinct CDR3 sequences, more than 35% of them seen once. This TCR came from a human donor in good health. Material: blood.

The CDR3 protein is CASSSRWEGGYYQETQYF. The CDR3 nucleotides are TGCGCCAGCAGCTCCCGATGGGAGGGAGGGTACTACCAAGAGACCCAGTACTTC. The chain employs TRBV5-1 and TRBJ2-5, with TRBD2 identical over 7 bases. The length of the CDR3 is 18 residues. Germline V gene lookup returns CDR1 SGHRS and CDR2 YFSETQ. J gave up 0 bases and V 3 bases, and 14 bases lay outside the gene matches.